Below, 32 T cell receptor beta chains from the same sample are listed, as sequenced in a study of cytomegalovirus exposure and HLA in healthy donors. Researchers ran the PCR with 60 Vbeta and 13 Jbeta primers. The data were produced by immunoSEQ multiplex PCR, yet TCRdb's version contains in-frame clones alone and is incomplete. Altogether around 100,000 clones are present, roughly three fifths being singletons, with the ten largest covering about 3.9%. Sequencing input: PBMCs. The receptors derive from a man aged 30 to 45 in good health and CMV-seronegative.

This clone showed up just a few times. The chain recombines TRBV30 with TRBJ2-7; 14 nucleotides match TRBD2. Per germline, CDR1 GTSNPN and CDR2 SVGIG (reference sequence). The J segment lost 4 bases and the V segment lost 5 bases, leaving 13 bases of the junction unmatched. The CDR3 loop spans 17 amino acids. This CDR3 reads CAWARGLAGVVSYEQYF. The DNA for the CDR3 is TGTGCCTGGGCCCGGGGACTAGCGGGAGTTGTCAGTTACGAGCAGTACTTC.

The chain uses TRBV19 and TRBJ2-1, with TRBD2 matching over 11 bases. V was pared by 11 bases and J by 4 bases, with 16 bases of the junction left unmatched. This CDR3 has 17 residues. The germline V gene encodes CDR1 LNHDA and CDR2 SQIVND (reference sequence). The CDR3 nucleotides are TGTGCCTCCGTGGGTAGCGGGAGGGCCGGTCAGTACAATGAGCAGTTCTTC. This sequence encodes CASVGSGRAGQYNEQFF.

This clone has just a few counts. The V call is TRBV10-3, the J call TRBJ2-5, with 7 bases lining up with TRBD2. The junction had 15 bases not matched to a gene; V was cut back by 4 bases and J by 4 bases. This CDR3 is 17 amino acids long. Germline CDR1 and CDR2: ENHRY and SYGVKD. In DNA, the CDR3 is TGTGCCATCAGTGCGGTGCCGCGGGGGATCAAGTCAGAGACCCAGTACTTC. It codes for CAISAVPRGIKSETQYF.

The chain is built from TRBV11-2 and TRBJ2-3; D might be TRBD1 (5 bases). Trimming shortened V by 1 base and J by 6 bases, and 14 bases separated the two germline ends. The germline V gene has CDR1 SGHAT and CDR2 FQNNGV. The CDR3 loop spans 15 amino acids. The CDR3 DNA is TGTGCCAGCAGCTTAGTTCGAGCAGGGCTTGATACGCAGTATTTT. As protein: CASSLVRAGLDTQYF. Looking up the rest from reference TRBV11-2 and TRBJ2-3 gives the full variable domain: EAGVAQSPRYKIIEKRQSVAFWCNPISGHATLYWYQQILGQGPKLLIQFQNNGVVDDSQLPKDRFSAERLKGVDSTLKIQPAKLEDSAVYLCASSLVRAGLDTQYFGPGTRLTVL.

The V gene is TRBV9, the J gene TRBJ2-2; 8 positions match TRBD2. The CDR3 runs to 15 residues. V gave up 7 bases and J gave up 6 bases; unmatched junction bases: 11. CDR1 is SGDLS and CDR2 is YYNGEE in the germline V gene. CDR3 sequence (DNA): TGTGCCAGCGGTAGCGGGGTTAGTTCTGCCGGGGAGCTGTTTTTT. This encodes CASGSGVSSAGELFF. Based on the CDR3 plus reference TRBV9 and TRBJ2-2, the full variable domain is DSGVTQTPKHLITATGQRVTLRCSPRSGDLSVYWYQQSLDQGLQFLIQYYNGEERAKGNILERFSAQQFPDLHSELNLSSLELGDSALYFCASGSGVSSAGELFFGEGSRLTVL.

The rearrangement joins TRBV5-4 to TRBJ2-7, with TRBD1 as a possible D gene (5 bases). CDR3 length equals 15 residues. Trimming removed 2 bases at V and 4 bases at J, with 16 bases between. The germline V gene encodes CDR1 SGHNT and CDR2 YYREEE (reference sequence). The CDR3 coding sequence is TGTGCCAGCAGCTTTGGGGCAGCTGCTGGATACGAGCAGTACTTC. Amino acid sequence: CASSFGAAAGYEQYF.

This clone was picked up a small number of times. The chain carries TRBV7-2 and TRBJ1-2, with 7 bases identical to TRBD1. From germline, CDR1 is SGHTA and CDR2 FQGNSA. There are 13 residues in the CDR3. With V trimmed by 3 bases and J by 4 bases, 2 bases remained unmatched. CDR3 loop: CASSFGTAYGYTF. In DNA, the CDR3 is TGTGCCAGCAGCTTCGGGACAGCCTATGGCTACACCTTC.

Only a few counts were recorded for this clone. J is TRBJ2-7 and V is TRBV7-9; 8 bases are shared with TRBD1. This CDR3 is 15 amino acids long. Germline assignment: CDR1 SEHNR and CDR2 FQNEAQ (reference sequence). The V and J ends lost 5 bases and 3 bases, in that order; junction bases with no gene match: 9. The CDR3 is CASSPRQGPNYEQYF. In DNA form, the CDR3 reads TGTGCCAGCAGCCCTCGACAGGGGCCCAACTACGAGCAGTACTTC. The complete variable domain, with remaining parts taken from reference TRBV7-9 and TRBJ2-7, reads DTGVSQNPRHKITKRGQNVTFRCDPISEHNRLYWYRQTLGQGPEFLTYFQNEAQLEKSRLLSDRFSAERPKGSFSTLEIQRTEQGDSAMYLCASSPRQGPNYEQYFGPGTRLTVT.

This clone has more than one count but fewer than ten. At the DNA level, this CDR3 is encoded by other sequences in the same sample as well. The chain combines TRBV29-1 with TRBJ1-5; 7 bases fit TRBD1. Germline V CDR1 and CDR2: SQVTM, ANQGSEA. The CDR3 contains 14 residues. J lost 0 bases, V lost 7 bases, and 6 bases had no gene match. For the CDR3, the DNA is TGCAGCGCCGGCACAGGGGATAGCAATCAGCCCCAGCATTTT. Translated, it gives CSAGTGDSNQPQHF.

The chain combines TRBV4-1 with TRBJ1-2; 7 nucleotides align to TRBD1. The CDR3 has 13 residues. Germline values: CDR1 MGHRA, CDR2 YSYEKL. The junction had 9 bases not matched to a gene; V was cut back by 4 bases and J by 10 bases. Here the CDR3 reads CASSLDGDRFYTF. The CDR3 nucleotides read TGCGCCAGCAGCCTAGATGGGGACAGATTCTACACCTTC.

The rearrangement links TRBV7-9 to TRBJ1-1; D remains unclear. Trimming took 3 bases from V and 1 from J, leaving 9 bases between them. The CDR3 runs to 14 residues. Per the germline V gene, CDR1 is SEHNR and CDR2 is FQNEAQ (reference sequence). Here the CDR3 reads CASSFSTQNTEAFF. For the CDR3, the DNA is TGTGCCAGCAGCTTTTCAACTCAGAACACTGAAGCTTTCTTT.

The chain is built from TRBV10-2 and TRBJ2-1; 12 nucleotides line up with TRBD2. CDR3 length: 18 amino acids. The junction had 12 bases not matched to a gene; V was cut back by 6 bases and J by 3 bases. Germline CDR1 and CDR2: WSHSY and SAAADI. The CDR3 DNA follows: TGCGCCAGCAGGAAGACGACTAGCGGGAGTGGGCACTACAATGAGCAGTTCTTC. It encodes CASRKTTSGSGHYNEQFF.

The CDR3 region is CASSVEVSGLSEQFF. The CDR3 bases are TGTGCCAGCAGCGTAGAGGTTAGCGGTTTGAGTGAGCAGTTCTTC. The rearrangement links TRBV9 to TRBJ2-1; D might be TRBD2 (6 bases). The germline gives CDR1 SGDLS, CDR2 YYNGEE. V lost 0 bases to trimming and J lost 9 bases, with 16 bases between them. This CDR3 region has 15 residues.

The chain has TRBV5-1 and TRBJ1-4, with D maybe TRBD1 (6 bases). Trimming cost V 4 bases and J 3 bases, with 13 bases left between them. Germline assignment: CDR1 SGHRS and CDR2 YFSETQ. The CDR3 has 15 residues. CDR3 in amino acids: CASSPRDTSNEKLFF. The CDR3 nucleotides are TGCGCCAGCAGCCCCCGGGACACCTCTAATGAAAAACTGTTTTTT.

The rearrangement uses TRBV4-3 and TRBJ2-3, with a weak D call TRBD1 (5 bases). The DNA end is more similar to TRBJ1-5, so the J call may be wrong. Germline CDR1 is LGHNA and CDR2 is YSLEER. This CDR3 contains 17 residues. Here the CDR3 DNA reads TGCGCCAGCAGCCAAGAGGGAGGCGGTTGGCAGACAGATACGCAGCATTTT. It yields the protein CASSQEGGGWQTDTQHF.

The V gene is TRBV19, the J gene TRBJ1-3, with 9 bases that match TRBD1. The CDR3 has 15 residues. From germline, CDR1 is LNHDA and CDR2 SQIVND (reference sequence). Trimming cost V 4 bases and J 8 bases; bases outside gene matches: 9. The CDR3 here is CASSTPGTGSDTIYF. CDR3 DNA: TGTGCCAGTAGTACCCCCGGGACAGGGAGCGACACCATATATTTT.

CDR3 protein: CASTAQLRGYTF. DNA of the CDR3: TGCGCCAGCACCGCACAGCTAAGGGGCTACACCTTC. The chain couples TRBV10-2 to TRBJ1-2; no definite D call. The CDR3 covers 12 residues. In germline, CDR1 is WSHSY, CDR2 SAAADI. V gave up 7 bases and J gave up 8 bases, with 14 bases separating them.

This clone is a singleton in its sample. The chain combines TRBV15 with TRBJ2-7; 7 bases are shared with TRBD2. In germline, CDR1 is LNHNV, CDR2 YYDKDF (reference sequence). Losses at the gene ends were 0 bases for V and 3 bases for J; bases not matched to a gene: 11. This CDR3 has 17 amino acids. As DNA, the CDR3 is TGTGCCACCAGCAGAGACCTAATAGCGGGTATTAACTACGAGCAGTACTTC. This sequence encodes CATSRDLIAGINYEQYF.

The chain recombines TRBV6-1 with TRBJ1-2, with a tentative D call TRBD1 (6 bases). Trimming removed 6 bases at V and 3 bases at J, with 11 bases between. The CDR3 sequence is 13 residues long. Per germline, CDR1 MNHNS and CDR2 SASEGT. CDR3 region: CASSAGVDYGYTF. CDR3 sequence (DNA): TGTGCCAGCAGCGCAGGGGTTGACTATGGCTACACCTTC.

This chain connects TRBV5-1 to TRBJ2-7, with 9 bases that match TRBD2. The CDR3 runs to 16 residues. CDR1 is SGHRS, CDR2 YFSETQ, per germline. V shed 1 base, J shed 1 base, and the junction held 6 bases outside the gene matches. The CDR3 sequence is CASSLTPLAGSYEQYF. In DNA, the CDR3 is TGCGCCAGCAGCTTGACCCCCCTAGCGGGATCCTACGAGCAGTACTTC. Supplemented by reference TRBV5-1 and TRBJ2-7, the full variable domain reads KAGVTQTPRYLIKTRGQQVTLSCSPISGHRSVSWYQQTPGQGLQFLFEYFSETQRNKGNFPGRFSGRQFSNSRSEMNVSTLELGDSALYLCASSLTPLAGSYEQYFGPGTRLTVT.

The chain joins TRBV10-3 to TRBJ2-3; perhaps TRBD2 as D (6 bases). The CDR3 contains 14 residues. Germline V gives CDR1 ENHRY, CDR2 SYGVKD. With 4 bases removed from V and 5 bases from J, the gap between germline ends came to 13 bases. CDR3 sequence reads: CAISVGGAQDTQYF. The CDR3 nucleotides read TGTGCCATCAGTGTGGGGGGAGCTCAAGATACGCAGTATTTT.

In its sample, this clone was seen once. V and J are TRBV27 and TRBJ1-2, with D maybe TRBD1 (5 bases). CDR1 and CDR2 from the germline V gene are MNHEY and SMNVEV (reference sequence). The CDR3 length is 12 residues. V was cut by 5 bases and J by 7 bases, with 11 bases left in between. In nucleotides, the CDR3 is TGTGCCAGCAGTCCCGGGACTCGTGGCTACACCTTC. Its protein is CASSPGTRGYTF.

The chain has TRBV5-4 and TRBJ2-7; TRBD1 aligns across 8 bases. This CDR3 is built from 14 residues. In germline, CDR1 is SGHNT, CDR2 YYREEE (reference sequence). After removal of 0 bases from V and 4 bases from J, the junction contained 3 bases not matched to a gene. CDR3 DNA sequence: TGTGCCAGCAGCTTGGGACAGGGGTCGTACGAGCAGTACTTC. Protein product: CASSLGQGSYEQYF.

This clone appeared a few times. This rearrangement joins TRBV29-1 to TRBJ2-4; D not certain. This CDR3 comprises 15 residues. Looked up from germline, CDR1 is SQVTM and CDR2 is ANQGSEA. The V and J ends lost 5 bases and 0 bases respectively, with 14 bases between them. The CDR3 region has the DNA TGCAGCGTTATCGGGTGGATTACAGCCAAAAACATTCAGTACTTC. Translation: CSVIGWITAKNIQYF.

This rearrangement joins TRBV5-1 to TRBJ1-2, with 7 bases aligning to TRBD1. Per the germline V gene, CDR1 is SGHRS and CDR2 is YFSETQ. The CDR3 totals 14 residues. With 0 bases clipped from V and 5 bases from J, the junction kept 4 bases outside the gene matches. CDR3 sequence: CASSLEGQSYGYTF. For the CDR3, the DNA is TGCGCCAGCAGCTTGGAGGGACAGAGTTATGGCTACACCTTC.

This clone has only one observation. The CDR3 is CASSVAAGWNTEAFF. The CDR3 bases are TGTGCCAGCAGCGTAGCAGCAGGGTGGAACACTGAAGCTTTCTTT. The J gene is TRBJ1-1, the V gene TRBV9; D possibly corresponds to TRBD1 (5 bases). This CDR3 has 15 residues. Germline V gene data show CDR1 as SGDLS and CDR2 as YYNGEE. Deletions cut 0 bases from V and 1 base from J, with 10 bases between.

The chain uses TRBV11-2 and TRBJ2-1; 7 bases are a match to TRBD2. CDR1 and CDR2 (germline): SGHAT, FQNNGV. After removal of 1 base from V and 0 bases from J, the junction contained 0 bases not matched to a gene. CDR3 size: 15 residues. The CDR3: CASSLGGSSYNEQFF. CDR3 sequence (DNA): TGTGCCAGCAGCTTAGGCGGGAGCTCCTACAATGAGCAGTTCTTC. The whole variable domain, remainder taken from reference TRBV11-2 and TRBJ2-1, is EAGVAQSPRYKIIEKRQSVAFWCNPISGHATLYWYQQILGQGPKLLIQFQNNGVVDDSQLPKDRFSAERLKGVDSTLKIQPAKLEDSAVYLCASSLGGSSYNEQFFGPGTRLTVL.

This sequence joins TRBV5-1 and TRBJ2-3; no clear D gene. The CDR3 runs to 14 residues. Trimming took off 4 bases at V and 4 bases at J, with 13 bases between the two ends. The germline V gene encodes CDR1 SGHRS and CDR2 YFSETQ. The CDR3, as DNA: TGCGCCAGCAGCCCAATCGGAGTGGCAGATACGCAGTATTTT. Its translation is CASSPIGVADTQYF.

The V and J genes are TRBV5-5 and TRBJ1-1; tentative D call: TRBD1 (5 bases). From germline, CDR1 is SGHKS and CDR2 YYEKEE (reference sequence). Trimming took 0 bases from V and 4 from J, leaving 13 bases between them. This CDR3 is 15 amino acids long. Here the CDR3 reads CASSLDLREVTEAFF. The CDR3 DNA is TGTGCCAGCAGCTTGGATCTCAGGGAGGTCACTGAAGCTTTCTTT.

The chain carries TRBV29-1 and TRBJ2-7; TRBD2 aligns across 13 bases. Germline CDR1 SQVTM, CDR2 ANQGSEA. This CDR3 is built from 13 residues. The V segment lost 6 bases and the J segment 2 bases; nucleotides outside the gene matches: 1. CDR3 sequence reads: CSVGTSGAYEQYF. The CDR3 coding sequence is TGCAGCGTGGGGACTAGCGGGGCCTACGAGCAGTACTTC.

The CDR3, as DNA: TGTGCCAGCAGCGGACAGGGGGCCGGCGAGCAGTACTTC. Translated, it gives CASSGQGAGEQYF. This chain uses TRBV2 with TRBJ2-7, with 11 bases aligning to TRBD1. This CDR3 has 13 residues. Germline V lookup: CDR1 SNHLY, CDR2 FYNNEI. V shed 6 bases and J 6 bases; nucleotides not matched to a gene: 4.

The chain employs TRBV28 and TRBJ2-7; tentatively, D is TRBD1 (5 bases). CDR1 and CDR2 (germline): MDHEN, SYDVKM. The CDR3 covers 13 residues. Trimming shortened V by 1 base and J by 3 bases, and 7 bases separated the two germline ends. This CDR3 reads CASSLFRDYEQYF. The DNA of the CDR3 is TGTGCCAGCAGTTTATTCAGGGACTACGAGCAGTACTTC.